This T cell receptor (beta chain) was observed in a study of cytomegalovirus exposure and HLA in healthy donors (TCRdb year 2017). In the study overall: An earlier analysis of 587 of the donors reported around 280 Gb of sequence data and 95 million to 130 million unique TCR beta sequences obtained from approximately 180 million T cells. Every repertoire in the discovery cohort had been generated on one and the same sequencing platform. An early release covering roughly 640 HLA-typed donors comprised roughly 300 gigabases of sequencing data and around 80 million unique TCR sequences. The study used immunosequencing to profile the T cell repertoires of approximately 630 subjects and linked those repertoires to cytomegalovirus serostatus. To predict cytomegalovirus infection status, the study brought together high-throughput TCR immunosequencing, statistical association of individual TCRs with disease status, and machine learning. In a later genetic analysis, genome-wide SNP genotypes for about 65% of the roughly 700 donors were used, and that subset was treated as a discovery cohort. The study was designed to test whether signatures of past pathogen exposure could be identified by cataloging public T cell receptors. To study patterns of TCR occurrence, a later analysis re-analyzed previously published TCR beta repertoires from more than 550 donors and added high-resolution HLA genotyping. Among about 400 genotyped donors of the cohort, an average of about 240,000 unique TCR beta nucleotide sequences was sequenced per donor, of which 15% to 20% were non-productive. An earlier analysis of about 600 of the donors used high-throughput TCR beta sequencing to judge whether each TCR beta V gene segment behaved as functional or pseudogenic. Both class I and class II loci were covered by HLA typing, at four-digit resolution. The genetic ancestry cluster associated with self-reported Caucasian donors included around 76% of the 300 to 400 genotyped donors. The number of donors typed differed by locus, with 629-630 for A, B, C, DRB1 and DQB1, roughly 520 for DQA1, over 600 for DPA1, and 472 for DPB1. Roughly five DR-DQ haplotypes were treated as single units for association and clustering because of strong linkage in the cohort. Donor age, sex, ethnicity and CMV serostatus were compiled alongside the repertoire data. A separate validation cohort of over a hundred different subjects was used in addition to the approximately 640-subject first cohort. In the later analysis, no new phenotypic data were used to find candidate immune exposures; instead, reliance was placed on TCR beta sequences and their occurrence across donors. What the study reported, not specific to this receptor: Because the 87-base-pair reads could not distinguish some IMGT-functional V segments, including TRBV6-2 and TRBV6-3, those segments were excluded. Linkage disequilibrium might explain the correlated functional status among segregating V segments, but an unknown experimental factor could not be excluded. A cluster of highly shared sequence variants was judged likely to represent a technical artifact of the sequencing pipeline. In an earlier analysis of some 550 of the donors, most TCR beta V segments were observed in productive rearrangements about 90% or about 30% of the time, broadly matching IMGT annotations. When HLA alleles, especially DR and DQ, strongly co-occurred, attributing TCR associations to individual alleles was difficult. Compared with the roughly 710-donor mean, donors in an Asian-associated ancestry cluster had fewer N-insertions in productive TCRs, according to a later genetic analysis. In a later analysis, some 17,000 TCR beta sequences were associated with specific HLA alleles at a false discovery rate of 0.05. In the study, 150 to 200 TCR beta chains were listed as associated with cytomegalovirus. According to a later analysis, TCR association rates differed among HLA loci, with DRB1 alleles showing the most associated TCRs and HLA-C alleles showing the fewest. CMV serostatus was the only immune exposure information available for the cohort. Across donors, most TCR sequences were observed very rarely, whereas some public TCRs were present in many individuals. According to the authors, the approach could potentially be generalized to other disease states and immunological phenotypes. Because HLA typing was missing for some donors at each locus, association tests included only the typed subset. A further reported finding was that TCR beta sequences accurately predicted the HLA-A and HLA-B alleles for most subjects in the first cohort. According to a later analysis, parvovirus B19, influenza, CMV and Epstein-Barr virus appeared linked to several top co-occurrence clusters. Compared with equally common non-associated chains, HLA-associated TCR beta chains in a later analysis were more clonally expanded and had lower generation probabilities. In both the original and validation cohorts, the classifier was reported to diagnose cytomegalovirus status with high specificity and sensitivity. Because counts were too low, roughly 16 rarely observed V segments, including chromosome 9 orphons, were left out of the earlier analysis of a few hundred of the donors. Sequencing depth was assumed to be roughly uniform across donors in the presence/absence analyses, though that assumption may not hold. Most CMV-associated TCR beta chains appeared to be HLA-restricted in a later analysis, and the HLA associations seemed to be driven largely by CMV exposure. An association between a missense DCLRE1C variant and V-gene and J-gene trimming of TCR beta chains was found in a later genetic analysis and replicated in an independent cohort. In this cohort, only TCR beta chains were sequenced, and detectable features were limited by the absence of alpha or paired-chain data. In vitro tests confirmed that a few of the cytomegalovirus-associated TCR beta chains recognize cytomegalovirus antigens.

Concerning this clone itself: Its antigen remains unidentified. The sample holds no much larger clone one base away, and base qualities are not on file.

From the germline V gene, CDR1 is MDHEN and CDR2 is SYDVKM. The CDR3 sequence holds 15 residues, the cysteine and phenylalanine included. The sequence is cut down to CDR3 DNA, 45 bases in frame from base 1. The junction shows trimming of 6 bases on V and 6 bases on J, and the gene matches do not reach 7 bases of it. The receptor library was made with the immunoSEQ multiplex PCR assay. For the multiplex PCR, a mixture combining 60 forward primers for TCR Vbeta segments and 13 reverse primers for TCR Jbeta segments was used. The CDR3 region of rearranged TCR beta genes was amplified from genomic DNA by a multiplex PCR assay. On the Illumina HiSeq System, the amplified TCR beta libraries were sequenced as 87-base-pair reads. As for how the authors treated the data: In a later analysis, roughly 80 million unique TCR beta chains were counted across the 690 or so repertoires, and around 10 million of these chains were shared by at least two donors. To remove PCR and sequencing errors, raw reads were error-corrected and collapsed into unique sequences using a nearest-neighbor algorithm that merged closely related sequences. V, D and J gene segments were assigned by aligning CDR3 sequences to IMGT reference sequences. For a sequence to be retained, a match of at least six nucleotides to both a V gene segment and a J gene segment was required. A rearrangement counted as productive if the CDR3 had no stop codons and remained in frame with V and J, and every other rearrangement counted as non-productive. CDR3 was defined by IMGT convention, running from the second conserved V-encoded cysteine to the conserved J-encoded phenylalanine. The earlier analysis of 450 to 750 of the donors excluded any sequence lacking an unambiguous match to a single V gene segment. In an earlier analysis of almost 600 of the donors, a V segment was called functional when productive rearrangements were above 56.7%, and segregating when the standard deviation between donors exceeded 5%. A statistical classification framework was built for diagnosing cytomegalovirus status from the catalog of TCR beta chain sequences. V and J gene assignment, in a later analysis, came from comparing TCR nucleotide sequences with IMGT/GENE-DB human TR gene sequences. In a later analysis, CDR3 sequences and most-parsimonious VDJ recombination scenarios were assigned using the TCRdist pipeline. In a later analysis, each TCR beta chain was defined by its CDR3 amino acid sequence together with its V-gene family, and reads lacking a unique V-gene family were excluded. A later analysis removed several hundred highly shared, low-generation-probability nucleotide sequences to deal with suspected cross-contamination and a sequencing artifact. A later analysis calculated a clonal expansion index for each public chain from normalized within-repertoire ranks of inferred template counts. Generation probabilities in a later analysis came from a VDJ recombination model fitted to out-of-frame rearrangements, and those results were checked against IGoR. In a later analysis, hypergeometric tests were used to score TCR-TCR, TCR-HLA and TCR-CMV co-occurrence, with a repertoire-size bias correction applied to TCR pairs. To estimate false discovery rates, a later analysis permuted the HLA or CMV assignments 20 times. In a later analysis, co-occurring TCRs were grouped with DBSCAN, and TCRdist sequence similarity was added when clustering was performed within HLA-allele-positive subsets. For co-occurrence clustering, repertoires with fewer than 30,000 or more than 120,000 public chains were excluded, along with roughly 5 repertoires with anomalous nucleotide sharing. TCRdb took over this immuneACCESS table, retaining in-frame rearrangements with V and J assigned. Such tables are incomplete; in checked studies, under half of the missing clones stem from an unresolved V gene, and the remainder is unexplained. V and J calls and clone size follow that table, whereas D and trimming were derived from the DNA. The sample has about 150,000 clones on record, around 65% of them singletons. 5.5% to 7.5% of the sample goes to the ten largest clones.

The cohort consisted of some 670 healthy bone marrow donors. All cohort members were sampled while nominally healthy, although unrecorded immune exposures were likely present. The donor tested CMV seronegative and was one of the 352 seronegative cohort members. A peripheral blood sample was collected from each donor, and TCR beta sequencing was performed on peripheral blood mononuclear cells. The Qiagen DNeasy Blood Extraction Kit was used to extract genomic DNA from the blood cell samples. This TCR derives from a woman aged 60 to 75 in good health and CMV-seronegative. The sample was PBMCs. Recombination linked TRBV28 to TRBJ2-2, and TRBD1 matches 10 of the central bases. The nucleotides are TGTGCCAGCAGGCCCGGGACAGGGGCGGCCGGGGAGCTGTTTTTT. It translates to CASRPGTGAAGELFF.